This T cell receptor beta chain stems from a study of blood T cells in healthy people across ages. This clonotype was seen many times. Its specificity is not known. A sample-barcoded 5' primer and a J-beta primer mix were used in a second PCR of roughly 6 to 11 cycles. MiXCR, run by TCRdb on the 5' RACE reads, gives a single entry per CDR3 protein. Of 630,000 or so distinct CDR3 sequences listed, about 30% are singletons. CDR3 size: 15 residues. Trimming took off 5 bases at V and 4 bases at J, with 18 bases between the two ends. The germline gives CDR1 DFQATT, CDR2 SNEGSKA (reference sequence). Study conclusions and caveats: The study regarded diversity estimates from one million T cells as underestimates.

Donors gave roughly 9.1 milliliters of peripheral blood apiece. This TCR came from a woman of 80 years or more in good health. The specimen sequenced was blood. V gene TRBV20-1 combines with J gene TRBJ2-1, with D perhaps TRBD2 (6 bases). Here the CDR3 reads CSAGEIGGIYNEQFF. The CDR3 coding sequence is TGCAGTGCTGGGGAGATTGGCGGGATTTACAATGAGCAGTTCTTC.